This TCR beta chain appears in the sequencing data of a study of cytomegalovirus exposure and HLA in healthy donors. Study overall: Of some 410 genotyped donors, more than 75% grouped in the Caucasian-associated ancestry cluster. General study results and limits: Most observed TCR sequences were rare, whereas some public TCRs were detected in many donors. A later analysis reportedly found that, within productive TCRs, an Asian-associated ancestry cluster had fewer N-insertions than the mean observed across the approximately 660 donors.

Concerning this clone: What it binds is not known.

The primer mix had 60 Vbeta and 13 Jbeta primers. Clones were read by immunoSEQ multiplex PCR, and TCRdb kept only the in-frame ones, dropping some. The table includes about 130,000 clones, around 76% detected once. The CDR3 is 17 residues long. Per germline, CDR1 SGHAT and CDR2 FQNNGV. Trimming stripped 0 bases from V and 5 bases from J, with 19 bases between. The chain joins TRBV11-2 to TRBJ2-5; the D gene is possibly TRBD2 (5 bases). The sequence was obtained from a woman in her sixties or seventies in good health and CMV-seropositive. Sequenced material: PBMCs. The CDR3 protein is CASSLDSVGTSPETQYF. The CDR3 bases are TGTGCCAGCAGCTTAGATAGTGTAGGTACTAGTCCGGAGACCCAGTACTTC. The full variable domain, completed using reference TRBV11-2 and TRBJ2-5, is EAGVAQSPRYKIIEKRQSVAFWCNPISGHATLYWYQQILGQGPKLLIQFQNNGVVDDSQLPKDRFSAERLKGVDSTLKIQPAKLEDSAVYLCASSLDSVGTSPETQYFGPGTRLLVL.